This T cell receptor (beta chain) was captured in a study of blood T cells in healthy people across ages. General study findings and limits: When one million T cells were used, diversity estimates were thought to be underestimates.

This clonotype was detected only a few times. Its antigen is unknown. It was with a sample-barcoded 5' primer and a J-beta primer mix that a second PCR of roughly 6 to 11 cycles was run. MiXCR was run by TCRdb on the 5' RACE reads, yielding one entry per CDR3 protein. This sample yields about 940,000 distinct CDR3 sequences, of which about 48% are seen a single time; 13% belongs to the top ten. The CDR3 runs 16 residues. CDR1 is MDHEN and CDR2 is SYDVKM in the germline V gene. Trimming pared 6 bases from V and 4 bases from J, leaving 20 bases between. Sequencing input: blood. The chain employs TRBV28 and TRBJ2-3; D uncertain. The origin of this receptor is a man under 40 in good health. The CDR3 DNA reads as TGTGCCAGCAGCTCCCCGACCGGTGGGCACGCAGATACGCAGTATTTT. Protein: CASSSPTGGHADTQYF.